Following are 5 T cell receptor beta chains from one sample sequenced in a study of T-cell memory formation after mild COVID-19. TCRdb fed the 5' RACE reads into MiXCR, producing one record per CDR3 protein. Of 200,000 or so distinct CDR3 sequences listed, 9.5% are singletons. What was sequenced was PBMCs or a T cell subset sorted from them (not recorded which). These TCRs come from a young man who had mild COVID-19 (a few samples of this study predate the infection). Cell type and time point are not known.

This clonotype turned up a few times. The V and J genes are TRBV30 and TRBJ1-1; D is ambiguous. Looked up from germline, CDR1 is GTSNPN and CDR2 is SVGIG (reference sequence). Trimming removed 2 bases at V and 8 bases at J, with 12 bases between. CDR3 length: 12 residues. CDR3 nucleotides: TGTGCCTGGAGTCTCACAACCCAAGAAGCTTTCTTT. It yields the protein CAWSLTTQEAFF.

This clonotype was detected only a few times. V usage is TRBV30 and J usage is TRBJ1-1; 9 bases are shared with TRBD1. CDR1 and CDR2 (germline): GTSNPN, SVGIG (reference sequence). V was pared by 8 bases and J by 5 bases, with 18 bases of the junction left unmatched. This CDR3 is built from 16 residues. CDR3: CARGGLMDRGRTEAFF. The CDR3 coding sequence is TGTGCCCGAGGTGGTCTGATGGACAGGGGCCGGACTGAAGCTTTCTTT.

This clonotype turned up a few times. This chain links TRBV6-5 with TRBJ2-7, with TRBD1 identical over 11 bases. This CDR3 has 14 amino acids. Germline values: CDR1 MNHEY, CDR2 SVGAGI. With 5 bases clipped from V and 4 bases from J, the junction kept 4 bases outside the gene matches. The CDR3 DNA sequence: TGTGCCAGCAGTCGGACAGGGGGCGTTTACGAGCAGTACTTC. This translates into CASSRTGGVYEQYF.

This clonotype has a handful of counts. The V call is TRBV6-5, the J call TRBJ1-3, with TRBD1 as a possible D gene (5 bases). Trimming removed 2 bases at V and 0 bases at J, with 11 bases between. The CDR3 has 16 amino acids. In germline, CDR1 is MNHEY, CDR2 SVGAGI. The CDR3 nucleotides read TGTGCCAGCAGTTACGGGGGACGGATCTCTGGAAACACCATATATTTT. As protein: CASSYGGRISGNTIYF.

This clonotype came up many times. This rearrangement joins TRBV4-1 to TRBJ2-7; maybe TRBD1 (5 bases). The germline V gene encodes CDR1 MGHRA and CDR2 YSYEKL. V lost 10 bases to trimming and J lost 2 bases, with 12 bases between them. This CDR3 spans 12 amino acids. In DNA, the CDR3 is TGCGCCATCCAGGACACGACCTACGAGCAGTACGTC. Translation: CAIQDTTYEQYV.